This T cell receptor (beta chain) was observed in a study of beta chain features in type 1 diabetes. Study results and limitations: It was among patients, rather than healthy donors, that naive, central memory and Treg TCRB repertoires appeared more similar. Whether HLA type influences TCRB rearrangement remained unresolved here. Patients with type 1 diabetes carried fewer insertions and had more deletions at their VDJ junctions.

This clone has just a few counts. Antigen specificity is unknown. Germline V gene sequence: CDR1 SEHNR, CDR2 FQNEAQ (reference sequence). The CDR3 is 14 amino acids. Trimming shortened V by 7 bases and J by 5 bases, and 18 bases separated the two germline ends. cDNA synthesis used the whole RNA isolate, giving expressed TCRB sequences. Assay used: immunoSEQ multiplex PCR; TCRdb lists only in-frame clones, some missing. Found here are about 210,000 clones, roughly 10% of them singletons; the top ten hold over 1%. CD45RO/CCR7/CD25/CD127/CD95/CD27 separated CD4+ naive, central memory, regulatory and stem cell-like memory cells by sorting.

Sample: central memory CD4+ T cells from blood. The sequence derives from a man between 18 and 35 years old in good health. The V gene is TRBV7-9, the J gene TRBJ2-7; D tentatively reads TRBD1 or TRBD2 (6 bases each). This chain's CDR3 is CASTPPSRGDEQYF. In DNA form, the CDR3 reads TGTGCCAGCACCCCTCCTTCTAGGGGGGACGAGCAGTACTTC.